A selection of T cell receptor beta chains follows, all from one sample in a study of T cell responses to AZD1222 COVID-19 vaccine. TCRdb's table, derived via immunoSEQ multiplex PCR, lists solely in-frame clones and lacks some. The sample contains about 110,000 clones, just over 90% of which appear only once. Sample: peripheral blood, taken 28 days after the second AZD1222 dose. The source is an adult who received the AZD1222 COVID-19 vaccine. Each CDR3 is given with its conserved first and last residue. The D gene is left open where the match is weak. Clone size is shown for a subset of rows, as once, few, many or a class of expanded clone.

CDR3 protein: CASSPPSGHSYNEQFF
CDR3 DNA: TGTGCCAGCAGCCCCCCTTCGGGACACTCCTACAATGAGCAGTTCTTC
V gene: TRBV7-9
J gene: TRBJ2-1
D gene: -
clone size: -

CDR3 protein: CASSLALSGTETQYF
CDR3 DNA: TGTGCCAGCAGCTTAGCGCTGTCGGGGACAGAGACCCAGTACTTC
V gene: TRBV7-2
J gene: TRBJ2-5
D gene: -
clone size: -

CDR3 protein: CASSLSRGSTQETQYF
CDR3 DNA: TGTGCCAGCAGCTTGTCACGCGGGAGCACTCAAGAGACCCAGTACTTC
V gene: TRBV5-6
J gene: TRBJ2-5
D gene: TRBD2
clone size: -

CDR3 protein: CASSWGTTHSYEQYF
CDR3 DNA: TGCGCCAGCAGCTGGGGCACCACCCATTCCTACGAGCAGTACTTC
V gene: TRBV5-1
J gene: TRBJ2-7
D gene: -
clone size: -

CDR3 protein: CATSTGGPGELFF
CDR3 DNA: TGTGCCACCAGTACGGGAGGACCCGGGGAGCTGTTTTTT
V gene: TRBV24-1
J gene: TRBJ2-2
D gene: TRBD2
clone size: -

CDR3 protein: CASSYSPTTHEQYF
CDR3 DNA: TGTGCCAGCAGTTACTCTCCCACGACCCACGAGCAGTACTTC
V gene: TRBV6-5
J gene: TRBJ2-7
D gene: -
clone size: -

CDR3 protein: CASSPRQLNTEAFF
CDR3 DNA: TGTGCCAGCAGTCCCCGGCAGCTGAACACTGAAGCTTTCTTT
V gene: TRBV27
J gene: TRBJ1-1
D gene: -
clone size: -

CDR3 protein: CASFSGGPFTGELFF
CDR3 DNA: TGTGCCAGCTTCTCCGGCGGCCCATTCACCGGGGAGCTGTTTTTT
V gene: TRBV28
J gene: TRBJ2-2
D gene: -
clone size: -

CDR3 protein: CASSDKWDSYEQYF
CDR3 DNA: TGTGCCAGCAGTGATAAGTGGGACAGCTACGAGCAGTACTTC
V gene: TRBV6-1
J gene: TRBJ2-7
D gene: TRBD1
clone size: -

CDR3 protein: CASSQGANTEAFF
CDR3 DNA: TGTGCCAGCTCACAGGGGGCGAATACTGAAGCTTTCTTT
V gene: TRBV18
J gene: TRBJ1-1
D gene: TRBD1
clone size: -

CDR3 protein: CASSLVLPVSYEQYF
CDR3 DNA: TGTGCCAGCAGCTTAGTTCTTCCGGTCTCCTACGAGCAGTACTTC
V gene: TRBV11-2
J gene: TRBJ2-7
D gene: -
clone size: -

CDR3 protein: CATSRDQGTGFNEKLFF
CDR3 DNA: TGTGCCACCAGCAGAGATCAAGGGACAGGCTTTAATGAAAAACTGTTTTTT
V gene: TRBV15
J gene: TRBJ1-4
D gene: TRBD1
clone size: -

CDR3 protein: CASSFPQREEETQYF
CDR3 DNA: TGTGCCAGCAGCTTCCCCCAGCGGGAGGAAGAGACCCAGTACTTC
V gene: TRBV7-9
J gene: TRBJ2-5
D gene: TRBD2
clone size: -

CDR3 protein: CASRRRGDEQYF
CDR3 DNA: TGTGCCAGCAGACGACGGGGGGACGAGCAGTACTTC
V gene: TRBV6-5
J gene: TRBJ2-7
D gene: TRBD2
clone size: -

CDR3 protein: CASSYQGNTEAFF
CDR3 DNA: TGTGCCAGCAGTTATCAGGGGAACACTGAAGCTTTCTTT
V gene: TRBV6-2/TRBV6-3
J gene: TRBJ1-1
D gene: -
clone size: -

CDR3 protein: CASSLVQHPTNEKLFF
CDR3 DNA: TGCGCCAGCAGCTTGGTTCAGCATCCAACTAATGAAAAACTGTTTTTT
V gene: TRBV5-1
J gene: TRBJ1-4
D gene: -
clone size: -

CDR3 protein: CASSMTNEQFF
CDR3 DNA: TGTGCCAGTAGTATGACCAATGAGCAGTTCTTC
V gene: TRBV19
J gene: TRBJ2-1
D gene: -
clone size: -

CDR3 protein: CASSTGPPNEQFF
CDR3 DNA: TGTGCCAGTAGTACGGGACCGCCGAATGAGCAGTTCTTC
V gene: TRBV19
J gene: TRBJ2-1
D gene: -
clone size: -

CDR3 protein: CASSSYTGAQETQYF
CDR3 DNA: TGTGCCAGCAGTTCCTATACAGGGGCCCAAGAGACCCAGTACTTC
V gene: TRBV27
J gene: TRBJ2-5
D gene: TRBD1
clone size: -

CDR3 protein: CASSVPGSGELFF
CDR3 DNA: TGTGCCAGCAGCGTCCCTGGGTCCGGGGAGCTGTTTTTT
V gene: TRBV5-8
J gene: TRBJ2-2
D gene: -
clone size: -

CDR3 protein: CASSLDWFRNEQYF
CDR3 DNA: TGTGCCAGCAGCTTAGACTGGTTTCGGAACGAGCAGTACTTC
V gene: TRBV7-8
J gene: TRBJ2-7
D gene: -
clone size: -

CDR3 protein: CASSQVGGGANRGYTF
CDR3 DNA: TGTGCCAGCAGTCAAGTGGGGGGAGGGGCCAACCGTGGCTACACCTTC
V gene: TRBV5-4
J gene: TRBJ1-2
D gene: -
clone size: -

CDR3 protein: CASSLSNRGFQASNSPLHF
CDR3 DNA: TGTGCCAGCAGCTTATCTAATCGAGGGTTCCAAGCAAGTAATTCACCCCTCCACTTT
V gene: TRBV7-9
J gene: TRBJ1-6
D gene: -
clone size: -

CDR3 protein: CASSFRVVNTEAFF
CDR3 DNA: TGTGCCAGCAGCTTCAGGGTAGTGAACACTGAAGCTTTCTTT
V gene: TRBV7-9
J gene: TRBJ1-1
D gene: -
clone size: -

CDR3 protein: CASREGPKNIQYF
CDR3 DNA: TGTGCCAGTAGGGAGGGCCCTAAAAACATTCAGTACTTC
V gene: TRBV19
J gene: TRBJ2-4
D gene: -
clone size: few

CDR3 protein: CSVDSSGYTF
CDR3 DNA: TGCAGCGTTGACTCATCTGGCTACACCTTC
V gene: TRBV29-1
J gene: TRBJ1-2
D gene: -
clone size: -

CDR3 protein: CASSQVSGPYNEQFF
CDR3 DNA: TGTGCCAGCAGCCAGGTTAGCGGGCCCTACAATGAGCAGTTCTTC
V gene: TRBV4-2
J gene: TRBJ2-1
D gene: TRBD2
clone size: -

CDR3 protein: CASSLTTGKVNTEAFF
CDR3 DNA: TGTGCCAGCAGCTTGACGACAGGGAAAGTTAACACTGAAGCTTTCTTT
V gene: TRBV5-4
J gene: TRBJ1-1
D gene: TRBD1
clone size: -